This TCR beta chain stems from a study of T cell repertoires in cytomegalovirus infection. On the study more broadly: Indications of both CMV infection and matching HLA type were provided by public TCR beta signatures.

This CDR3 comprises 19 residues. V lost 3 bases to trimming and J lost 0 bases, with 21 bases between them. CDR1 and CDR2 (germline): SGHNT, YYREEE (reference sequence). Study observations and caveats: In two of eight donors, the top clonotype was HLA-C-restricted CMV-specific.

Many counts were recorded for this clonotype. Antigen specificity is unknown. TCRdb reprocessed the reads via MiXCR and lists one record per CDR3 protein. This sample yields fewer than 550,000 distinct CDR3 sequences, of which about 11% are seen a single time; roughly a tenth belongs to the top ten. Sequences were obtained from PBMCs. This TCR was sampled from a human donor in good health (CMV status not recorded). Some clones in this sample may be carry-over from other donors' samples. This chain connects TRBV5-4 to TRBJ2-2, with D perhaps TRBD2 (5 bases). The CDR3: CASSSPRGNALANTGELFF. In nucleotides, the CDR3 is TGTGCCAGCAGCTCGCCTCGGGGAAACGCCCTCGCGAACACCGGGGAGCTGTTTTTT.